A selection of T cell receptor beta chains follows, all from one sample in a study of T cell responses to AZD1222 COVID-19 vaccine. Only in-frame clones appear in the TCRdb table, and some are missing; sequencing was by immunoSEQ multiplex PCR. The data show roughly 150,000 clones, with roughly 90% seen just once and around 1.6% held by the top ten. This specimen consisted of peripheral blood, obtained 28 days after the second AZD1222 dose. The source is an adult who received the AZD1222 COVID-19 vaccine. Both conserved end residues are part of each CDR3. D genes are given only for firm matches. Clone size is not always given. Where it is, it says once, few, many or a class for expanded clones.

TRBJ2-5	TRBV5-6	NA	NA	TGTGCCAGCAGCTTGGTAGGTAGGGGAGCACAAGAGACCCAGTACTTC	CASSLVGRGAQETQYF
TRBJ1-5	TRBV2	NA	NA	TGTGCCAGCAGTGATAATGGGGCAGGCAATCAGCCCCAGCATTTT	CASSDNGAGNQPQHF
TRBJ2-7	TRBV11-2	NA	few	TGTGCCAGCAGGGACAGTCCACCCTACGAGCAGTACTTC	CASRDSPPYEQYF
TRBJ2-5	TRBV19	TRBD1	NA	TGTGCCAGTAGTAGAATGGACAGGCAGACTGAGACCCAGTACTTC	CASSRMDRQTETQYF
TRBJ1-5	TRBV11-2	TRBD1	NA	TGTGCCAGCAGTTTACAGGGGATGAGCAATCAGCCCCAGCATTTT	CASSLQGMSNQPQHF
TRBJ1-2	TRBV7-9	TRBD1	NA	TGTGCCAGCAGCTTAGCGCACAGGGGAAACTATGGCTACACCTTC	CASSLAHRGNYGYTF
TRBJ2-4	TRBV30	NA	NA	TGTGCCTGGAGTGTTGGGGACATTCAGTACTTC	CAWSVGDIQYF
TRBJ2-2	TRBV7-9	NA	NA	TGTGCCAGCAGCTTAGGCGACTCCCAGCATGGGGAGCTGTTTTTT	CASSLGDSQHGELFF
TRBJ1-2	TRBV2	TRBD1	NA	TGTGCCAGCAGTGAAGCTCGACAGGGATACTATGGCTACACCTTC	CASSEARQGYYGYTF
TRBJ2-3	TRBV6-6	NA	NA	TGTGCCAGCAACCAAGCGGGCGATACGCAGTATTTT	CASNQAGDTQYF
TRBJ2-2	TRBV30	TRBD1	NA	TGTGCCTGGGGGACAGGGGGCACCGGGGAGCTGTTTTTT	CAWGTGGTGELFF
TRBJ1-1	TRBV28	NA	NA	TGTGCCAGCAGGATATTGGGGGGGCGATACACTGAAGCTTTCTTT	CASRILGGRYTEAFF
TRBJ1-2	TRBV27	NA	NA	TGTGCCAGCAGTTCAATAGACCGCTATGGCTACACCTTC	CASSSIDRYGYTF